The rows below give T cell receptor beta chains drawn from one sample of a study of blood T cell repertoires in COVID-19. The method was immunoSEQ multiplex PCR; TCRdb's version includes in-frame clones alone and lacks a portion of them. Of more than 12,000 clones in the sample, more than 80% were seen once. Sequencing was carried out using peripheral blood. The source of these receptors is a human donor in a cohort sampled during active COVID-19. The CDR3 runs from the conserved cysteine through the conserved F or W. Fields, in order: J gene, V gene, D gene, clone size, CDR3 protein, CDR3 DNA. D genes are given only for firm matches. Size tells how often a clone was seen (once, few, many) or the class of an expanded clone, and some rows leave it out.

j_call: TRBJ1-1
v_call: TRBV27
d_call: NA
clone_size: NA
cdr3_aa: CASSFQGYGTEAFF
cdr3_nt: TGTGCCAGCAGTTTTCAGGGGTACGGTACTGAAGCTTTCTTT

j_call: TRBJ2-7
v_call: TRBV29-1
d_call: TRBD2
clone_size: NA
cdr3_aa: CSVMGLAGGDEQYF
cdr3_nt: TGCAGCGTGATGGGACTAGCGGGAGGAGACGAGCAGTACTTC

j_call: TRBJ1-1
v_call: TRBV11-3
d_call: NA
clone_size: NA
cdr3_aa: CASSLDSGSDAFF
cdr3_nt: TGTGCCAGCAGCTTAGATTCAGGCTCTGACGCTTTCTTT

j_call: TRBJ2-1
v_call: TRBV6-5
d_call: NA
clone_size: NA
cdr3_aa: CASSYSTGSYNEQFF
cdr3_nt: TGTGCCAGCAGTTACTCAACAGGGAGCTACAATGAGCAGTTCTTC

j_call: TRBJ1-2
v_call: TRBV7-9
d_call: TRBD1
clone_size: NA
cdr3_aa: CASSRTGENGYTF
cdr3_nt: TGTGCCAGCAGCCGGACAGGGGAGAATGGCTACACCTTC

j_call: TRBJ1-5
v_call: TRBV19
d_call: TRBD1
clone_size: NA
cdr3_aa: CASSGTGGASQPQHF
cdr3_nt: TGTGCCAGTAGTGGAACAGGGGGCGCGAGTCAGCCCCAGCATTTT

j_call: TRBJ1-1
v_call: TRBV4-1
d_call: TRBD1
clone_size: NA
cdr3_aa: CASSHPGTAYEAFF
cdr3_nt: TGCGCCAGCAGCCATCCCGGGACAGCTTATGAAGCTTTCTTT

j_call: TRBJ2-7
v_call: TRBV30
d_call: NA
clone_size: NA
cdr3_aa: CAWSDVSGEKQYF
cdr3_nt: TGTGCCTGGAGTGACGTTTCGGGGGAGAAGCAGTACTTC

j_call: TRBJ1-2
v_call: TRBV10-3
d_call: TRBD1
clone_size: NA
cdr3_aa: CAISDDRDYGYTF
cdr3_nt: TGTGCCATCAGCGATGACAGGGACTATGGCTACACCTTC

j_call: TRBJ2-1
v_call: TRBV19
d_call: TRBD2
clone_size: once
cdr3_aa: CASSMGTSGSSSYNEQFF
cdr3_nt: TGTGCCAGTAGTATGGGGACTAGCGGGAGTAGTTCCTACAATGAGCAGTTCTTC

j_call: TRBJ1-3
v_call: TRBV19
d_call: TRBD1
clone_size: medium-sized
cdr3_aa: CASSTNRDSSGNTIYF
cdr3_nt: TGTGCCAGTAGTACCAACCGGGACAGCTCTGGAAACACCATATATTTT

j_call: TRBJ2-1
v_call: TRBV7-6
d_call: TRBD2
clone_size: NA
cdr3_aa: CASSPYAGGENEQFF
cdr3_nt: TGTGCCAGCAGCCCATATGCGGGAGGGGAAAATGAGCAGTTCTTC

j_call: TRBJ1-5
v_call: TRBV5-6
d_call: TRBD1
clone_size: once
cdr3_aa: CASSQGQGLNQPQHF
cdr3_nt: TGTGCCAGCAGCCAAGGACAGGGCCTCAATCAGCCCCAGCATTTT

j_call: TRBJ1-1
v_call: TRBV4-1
d_call: NA
clone_size: NA
cdr3_aa: CASSQDPYWREAFF
cdr3_nt: TGCGCCAGCAGCCAAGATCCGTATTGGAGGGAAGCTTTCTTT

j_call: TRBJ2-3
v_call: TRBV5-6
d_call: NA
clone_size: NA
cdr3_aa: CASSPMGASTDTQYF
cdr3_nt: TGTGCCAGCAGCCCCATGGGGGCTAGCACAGATACGCAGTATTTT

j_call: TRBJ1-4
v_call: TRBV6-5
d_call: NA
clone_size: NA
cdr3_aa: CASRARGGDEKLFF
cdr3_nt: TGTGCCAGCAGAGCGAGGGGGGGAGATGAAAAACTGTTTTTT

j_call: TRBJ2-7
v_call: TRBV2
d_call: NA
clone_size: NA
cdr3_aa: CASSRTRQTYEQYF
cdr3_nt: TGTGCCAGCAGTCGCACACGACAAACCTACGAGCAGTACTTC

j_call: TRBJ2-5
v_call: TRBV5-1
d_call: TRBD2
clone_size: NA
cdr3_aa: CASSVAGTTFVSTETQYF
cdr3_nt: TGCGCCAGCAGCGTCGCCGGGACTACCTTCGTTAGTACCGAGACCCAGTACTTC

j_call: TRBJ1-4
v_call: TRBV7-9
d_call: TRBD1
clone_size: NA
cdr3_aa: CASSLGTVEKLFF
cdr3_nt: TGTGCCAGCAGCTTGGGGACAGTTGAAAAACTGTTTTTT